Shown below are 3 T cell receptor beta chains from a single sample sequenced in a study of CD8 T cells in ankylosing spondylitis. TCRdb reprocessed the 5' RACE reads via MiXCR and lists one record per CDR3 protein. The repertoire holds a few hundred thousand distinct CDR3 sequences, with roughly 20% as singletons. The sample consisted of blood, either unsorted or a sorted T cell fraction (not recorded which). These receptors all stem from a female donor with ankylosing spondylitis or in good health (not recorded which).

The genes are TRBV15 and TRBJ2-7; D gene unclear. The germline V gene encodes CDR1 LNHNV and CDR2 YYDKDF (reference sequence). V was trimmed by 2 bases and J by 3 bases, leaving 17 bases between them. The CDR3 has 16 amino acids. As DNA, the CDR3 is TGTGCCACCAGCAGAATATACAGTACCACCTTCTACGAGCAGTACTTC. This encodes CATSRIYSTTFYEQYF.

The V and J genes are TRBV6-2 or TRBV6-3 and TRBJ2-3; no definite D call. Germline V lookup: CDR1 MNHEY, CDR2 SVGEGT. This CDR3 contains 13 residues. Between the trimmed V and J ends, which lost 7 bases and 2 bases, there was a span of 10 bases. The CDR3 protein is CASKGDPTDTQYF. As DNA, the CDR3 is TGTGCCAGCAAAGGAGATCCCACAGATACGCAGTATTTT.

V and J are TRBV11-1 and TRBJ2-1; D is unresolved. The germline V gene encodes CDR1 SGHAT and CDR2 FQDESV (reference sequence). With 2 bases removed from V and 4 bases from J, the gap between germline ends came to 15 bases. The CDR3 is 16 residues long. DNA for the CDR3: TGTGCCAGCAGCTTACGGGTCCCCGAAGGGTACAATGAGCAGTTCTTC. This translates into CASSLRVPEGYNEQFF.